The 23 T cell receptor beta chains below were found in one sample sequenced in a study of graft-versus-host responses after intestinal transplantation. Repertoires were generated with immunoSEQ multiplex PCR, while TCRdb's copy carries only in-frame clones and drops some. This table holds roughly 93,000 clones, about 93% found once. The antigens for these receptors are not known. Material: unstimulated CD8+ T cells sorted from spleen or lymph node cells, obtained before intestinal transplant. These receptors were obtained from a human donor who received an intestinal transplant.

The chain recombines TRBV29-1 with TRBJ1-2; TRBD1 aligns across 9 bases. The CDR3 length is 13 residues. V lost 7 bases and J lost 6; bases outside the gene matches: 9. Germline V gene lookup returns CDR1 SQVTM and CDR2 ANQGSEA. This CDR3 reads CSALGQGMDGYTF. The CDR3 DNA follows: TGCAGCGCCCTCGGACAGGGGATGGATGGCTACACCTTC.

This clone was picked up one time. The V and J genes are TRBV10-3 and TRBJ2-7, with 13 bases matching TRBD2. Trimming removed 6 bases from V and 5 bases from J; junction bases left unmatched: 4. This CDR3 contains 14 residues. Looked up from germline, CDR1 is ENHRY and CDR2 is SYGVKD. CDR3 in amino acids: CAIRGGLAGDEQYF. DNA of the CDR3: TGTGCCATCAGGGGCGGACTAGCGGGAGACGAGCAGTACTTC.

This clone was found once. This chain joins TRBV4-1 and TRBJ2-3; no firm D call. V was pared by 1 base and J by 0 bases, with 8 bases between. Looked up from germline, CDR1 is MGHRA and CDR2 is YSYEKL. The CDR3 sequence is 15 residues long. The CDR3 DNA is TGCGCCAGCAGCCAAGGAATCGGGAGCACAGATACGCAGTATTTT. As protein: CASSQGIGSTDTQYF.

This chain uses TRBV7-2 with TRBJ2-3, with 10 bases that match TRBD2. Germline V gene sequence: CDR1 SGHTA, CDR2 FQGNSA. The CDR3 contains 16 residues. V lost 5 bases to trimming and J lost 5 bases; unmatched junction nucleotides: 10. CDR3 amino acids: CASSPLTSGWGDTQYF. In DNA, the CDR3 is TGTGCCAGCAGCCCCCTGACTAGCGGGTGGGGAGATACGCAGTATTTT.

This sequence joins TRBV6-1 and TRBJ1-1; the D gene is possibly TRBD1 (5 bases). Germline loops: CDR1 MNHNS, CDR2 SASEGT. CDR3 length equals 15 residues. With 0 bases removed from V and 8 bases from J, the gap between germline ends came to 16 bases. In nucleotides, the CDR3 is TGTGCCAGCAGTGAAGCGCGTGGCAGGGCAAGGGAAGCTTTCTTT. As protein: CASSEARGRAREAFF.

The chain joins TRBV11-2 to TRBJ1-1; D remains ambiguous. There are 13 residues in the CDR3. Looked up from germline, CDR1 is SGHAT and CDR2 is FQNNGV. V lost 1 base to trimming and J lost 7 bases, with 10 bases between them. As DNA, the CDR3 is TGTGCCAGCAGCTTAGTTGAGTTTGGTGAAGCTTTCTTT. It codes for CASSLVEFGEAFF. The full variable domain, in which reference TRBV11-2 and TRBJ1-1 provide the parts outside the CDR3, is EAGVAQSPRYKIIEKRQSVAFWCNPISGHATLYWYQQILGQGPKLLIQFQNNGVVDDSQLPKDRFSAERLKGVDSTLKIQPAKLEDSAVYLCASSLVEFGEAFFGQGTRLTVV.

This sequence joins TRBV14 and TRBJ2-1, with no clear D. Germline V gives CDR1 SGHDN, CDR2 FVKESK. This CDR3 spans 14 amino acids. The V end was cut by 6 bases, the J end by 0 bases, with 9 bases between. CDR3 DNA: TGTGCCAGCAGAGACTCAAGCTCCTACAATGAGCAGTTCTTC. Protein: CASRDSSSYNEQFF. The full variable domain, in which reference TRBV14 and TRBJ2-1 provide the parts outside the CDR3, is EAGVTQFPSHSVIEKGQTVTLRCDPISGHDNLYWYRRVMGKEIKFLLHFVKESKQDESGMPNNRFLAERTGGTYSTLKVQPAELEDSGVYFCASRDSSSYNEQFFGPGTRLTVL.

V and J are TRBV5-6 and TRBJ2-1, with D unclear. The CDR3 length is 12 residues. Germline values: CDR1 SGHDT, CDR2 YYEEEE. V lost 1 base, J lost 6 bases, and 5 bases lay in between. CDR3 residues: CASSLIVNEQFF. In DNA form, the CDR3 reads TGTGCCAGCAGCTTGATAGTCAATGAGCAGTTCTTC.

DNA of the CDR3: TGTGCCAGCAGCTTGGCGCGGTTCCGGGGGAACACAGATACGCAGTATTTT. Translated, it gives CASSLARFRGNTDTQYF. The chain links TRBV5-6 to TRBJ2-3, with D perhaps TRBD2 (6 bases). Germline CDR1 reads SGHDT; CDR2 reads YYEEEE. The CDR3 covers 17 residues. The V gene lost 0 bases and the J gene lost 2 bases, with 16 bases spanning the gap. The full variable domain, completed using reference TRBV5-6 and TRBJ2-3, is DAGVTQSPTHLIKTRGQQVTLRCSPKSGHDTVSWYQQALGQGPQFIFQYYEEEERQRGNFPDRFSGHQFPNYSSELNVNALLLGDSALYLCASSLARFRGNTDTQYFGPGTRLTVL.

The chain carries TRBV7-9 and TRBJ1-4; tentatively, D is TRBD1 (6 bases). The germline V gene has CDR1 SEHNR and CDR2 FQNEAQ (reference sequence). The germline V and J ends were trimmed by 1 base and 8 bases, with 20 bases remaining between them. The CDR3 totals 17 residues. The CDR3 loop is CASSLGGPGPRVEKLFF. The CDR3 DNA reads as TGTGCCAGCAGCTTAGGGGGGCCAGGGCCGCGGGTCGAAAAACTGTTTTTT.

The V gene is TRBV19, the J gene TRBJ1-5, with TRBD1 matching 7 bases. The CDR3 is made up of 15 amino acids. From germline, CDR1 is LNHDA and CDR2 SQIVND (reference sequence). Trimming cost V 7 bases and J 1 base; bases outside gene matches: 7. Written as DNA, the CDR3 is TGTGCCAGTACCTTGGGGACAGCGAGCAATCAGCCCCAGCATTTT. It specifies CASTLGTASNQPQHF.

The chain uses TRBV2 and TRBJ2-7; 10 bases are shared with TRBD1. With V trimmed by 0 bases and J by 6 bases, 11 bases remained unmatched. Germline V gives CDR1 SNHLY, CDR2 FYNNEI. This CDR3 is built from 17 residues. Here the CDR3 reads CASSEAIPGTGVGEQYF. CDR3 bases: TGTGCCAGCAGTGAAGCGATTCCCGGGACAGGGGTGGGCGAGCAGTACTTC.

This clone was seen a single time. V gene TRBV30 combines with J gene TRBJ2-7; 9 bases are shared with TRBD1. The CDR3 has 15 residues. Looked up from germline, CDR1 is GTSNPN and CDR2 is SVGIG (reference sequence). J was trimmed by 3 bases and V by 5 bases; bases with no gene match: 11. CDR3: CAWETGQGLNYEQYF. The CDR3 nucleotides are TGTGCCTGGGAAACGGGACAGGGTTTAAACTACGAGCAGTACTTC.

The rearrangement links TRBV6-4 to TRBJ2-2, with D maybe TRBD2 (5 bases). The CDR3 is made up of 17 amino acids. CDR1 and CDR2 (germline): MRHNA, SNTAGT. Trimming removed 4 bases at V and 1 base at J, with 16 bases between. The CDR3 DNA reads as TGTGCCAGCAGTGGCTCCCCGGAACTAGGGAACACCGGGGAGCTGTTTTTT. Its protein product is CASSGSPELGNTGELFF.

The CDR3 spells CASSQDRSRGTGELFF. CDR3 bases: TGTGCCAGCAGTCAAGACAGGAGTAGAGGTACCGGGGAGCTGTTTTTT. The chain couples TRBV6-6 to TRBJ2-2, with D maybe TRBD1 (6 bases). Trimming cost V 5 bases and J 5 bases, with 18 bases left between them. Per the germline V gene, CDR1 is MNHNY and CDR2 is SVGAGI (reference sequence). The CDR3 extends over 16 amino acids.

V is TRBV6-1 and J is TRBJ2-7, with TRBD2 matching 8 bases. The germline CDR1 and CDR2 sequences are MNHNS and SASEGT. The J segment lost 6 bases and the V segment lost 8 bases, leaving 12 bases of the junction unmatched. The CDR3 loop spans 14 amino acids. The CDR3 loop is CASRTGLGGGEQYF. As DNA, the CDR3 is TGTGCCAGCCGCACGGGACTAGGGGGTGGCGAGCAGTACTTC.

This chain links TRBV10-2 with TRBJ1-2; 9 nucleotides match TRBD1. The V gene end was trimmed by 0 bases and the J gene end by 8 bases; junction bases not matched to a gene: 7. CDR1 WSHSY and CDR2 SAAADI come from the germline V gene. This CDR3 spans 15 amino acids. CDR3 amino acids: CASSESQQGAKGYTF. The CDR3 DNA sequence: TGCGCCAGCAGTGAGTCTCAACAGGGGGCTAAAGGCTACACCTTC.

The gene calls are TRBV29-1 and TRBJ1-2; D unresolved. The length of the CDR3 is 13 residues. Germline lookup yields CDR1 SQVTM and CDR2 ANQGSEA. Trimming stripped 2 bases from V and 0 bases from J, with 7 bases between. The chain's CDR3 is CSVEMETNYGYTF. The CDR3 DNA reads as TGCAGCGTTGAAATGGAGACTAACTATGGCTACACCTTC.

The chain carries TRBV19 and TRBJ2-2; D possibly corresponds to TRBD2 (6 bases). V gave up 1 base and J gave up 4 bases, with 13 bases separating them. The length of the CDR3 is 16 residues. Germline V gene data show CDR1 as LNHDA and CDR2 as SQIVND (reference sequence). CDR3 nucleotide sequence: TGTGCCAGTAGTATAGCCCTGGACTACCTCACCGGGGAGCTGTTTTTT. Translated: CASSIALDYLTGELFF.

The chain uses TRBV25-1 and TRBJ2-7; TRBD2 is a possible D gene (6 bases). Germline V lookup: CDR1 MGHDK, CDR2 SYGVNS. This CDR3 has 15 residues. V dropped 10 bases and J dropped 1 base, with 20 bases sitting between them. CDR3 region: CATRGSALLSYEQYF. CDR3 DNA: TGTGCCACCCGGGGGTCAGCACTTCTTTCCTACGAGCAGTACTTC.

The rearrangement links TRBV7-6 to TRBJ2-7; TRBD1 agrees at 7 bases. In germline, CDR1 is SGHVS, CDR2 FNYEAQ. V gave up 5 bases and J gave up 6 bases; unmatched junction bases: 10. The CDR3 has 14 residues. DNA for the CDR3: TGTGCCAGCAGCCCAGGGGACAGTCACCGCGAGCAGTACTTC. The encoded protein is CASSPGDSHREQYF.

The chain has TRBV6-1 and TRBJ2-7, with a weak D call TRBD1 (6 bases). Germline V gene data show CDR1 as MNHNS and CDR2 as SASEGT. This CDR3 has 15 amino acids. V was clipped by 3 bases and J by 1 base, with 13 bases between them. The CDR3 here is CASSDRDTTSYEQYF. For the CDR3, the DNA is TGTGCCAGCAGTGACCGGGACACCACATCCTACGAGCAGTACTTC.

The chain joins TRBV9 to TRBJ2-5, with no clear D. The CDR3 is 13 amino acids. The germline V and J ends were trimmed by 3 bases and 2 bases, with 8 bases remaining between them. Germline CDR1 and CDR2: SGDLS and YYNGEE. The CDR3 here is CASSDRYQETQYF. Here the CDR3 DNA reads TGTGCCAGCAGCGACCGGTATCAAGAGACCCAGTACTTC.